This T cell receptor (beta chain) was sequenced during a study of graft-versus-host responses after intestinal transplantation. About the study: Among the recipients, all got anti-thymocyte globulin induction and then tacrolimus and steroids for about 3 years.

Points from the study as a whole: Early post-transplant HvG declines were associated with peak circulating GvH clone levels. Researchers found GvH clones in recipient marrow, and some showed up first in ileum or blood.

The CDR3 runs 15 residues. From germline, CDR1 is SGHKS and CDR2 YYEKEE (reference sequence). With 2 bases removed from V and 5 bases from J, the gap between germline ends came to 16 bases. Assay used: immunoSEQ multiplex PCR; TCRdb lists only in-frame clones, some missing. Of 100,000 or so clones in the sample, less than 90% were seen once. This clone occurred once. The antigen is unknown. The chain employs TRBV5-5 and TRBJ1-2, with D possibly TRBD1 on 6 matching bases. The sample here was unstimulated CD4+ T cells sorted from spleen or lymph node cells, taken before transplant. The source of this sequence is a human donor who was the organ donor for an intestinal transplant. DNA of the CDR3: TGTGCCAGCAGCTTATACGGGGGCAAAATGTATGGCTACACCTTC. This codes for CASSLYGGKMYGYTF.